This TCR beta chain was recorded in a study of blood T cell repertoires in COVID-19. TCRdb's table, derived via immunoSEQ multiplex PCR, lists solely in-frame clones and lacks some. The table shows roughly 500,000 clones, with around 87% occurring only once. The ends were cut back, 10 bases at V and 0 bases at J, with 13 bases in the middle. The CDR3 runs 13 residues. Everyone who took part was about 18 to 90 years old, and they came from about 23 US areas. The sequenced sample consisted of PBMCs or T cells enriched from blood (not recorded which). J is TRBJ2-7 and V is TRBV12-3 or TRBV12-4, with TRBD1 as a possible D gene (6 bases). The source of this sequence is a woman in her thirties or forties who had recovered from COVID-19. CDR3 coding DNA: TGTGCCATACGTAGGGGGAACTCCTACGAGCAGTACTTC. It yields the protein CAIRRGNSYEQYF.